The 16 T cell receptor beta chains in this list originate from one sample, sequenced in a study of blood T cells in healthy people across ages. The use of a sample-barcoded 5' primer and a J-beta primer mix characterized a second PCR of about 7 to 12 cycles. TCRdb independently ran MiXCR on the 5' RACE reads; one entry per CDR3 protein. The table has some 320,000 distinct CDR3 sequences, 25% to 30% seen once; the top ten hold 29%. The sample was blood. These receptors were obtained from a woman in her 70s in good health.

CDR3 residues: CATQQGPDGTTNIQYF. The CDR3 coding sequence is TGTGCCACTCAGCAGGGGCCGGACGGGACCACAAACATTCAGTACTTC. The chain joins TRBV15 to TRBJ2-4, with D possibly being TRBD1 (6 bases). The germline gives CDR1 LNHNV, CDR2 YYDKDF (reference sequence). The CDR3 spans 16 residues. V lost 9 bases and J lost 6, with 24 bases in between.

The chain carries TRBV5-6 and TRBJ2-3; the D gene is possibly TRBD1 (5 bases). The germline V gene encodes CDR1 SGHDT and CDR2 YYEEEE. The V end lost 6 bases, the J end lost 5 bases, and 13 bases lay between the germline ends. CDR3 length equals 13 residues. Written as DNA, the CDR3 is TGTGCCAGCACCAATCAGGGCCGAGATACGCAGTATTTT. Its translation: CASTNQGRDTQYF.

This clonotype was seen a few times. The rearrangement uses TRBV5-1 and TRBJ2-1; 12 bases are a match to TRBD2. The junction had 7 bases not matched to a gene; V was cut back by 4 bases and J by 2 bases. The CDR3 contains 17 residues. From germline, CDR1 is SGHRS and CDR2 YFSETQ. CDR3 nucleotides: TGCGCCAGCAGCGTCCGGACTAGCGGGGTTACCTACAATGAGCAGTTCTTC. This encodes CASSVRTSGVTYNEQFF. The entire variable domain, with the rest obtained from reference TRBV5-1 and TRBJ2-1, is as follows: KAGVTQTPRYLIKTRGQQVTLSCSPISGHRSVSWYQQTPGQGLQFLFEYFSETQRNKGNFPGRFSGRQFSNSRSEMNVSTLELGDSALYLCASSVRTSGVTYNEQFFGPGTRLTVL.

In DNA form, the CDR3 reads TGTGCCAGCAGGCTGGCTGGGGAGGGTTATGGCTACACCTTC. Encoded protein: CASRLAGEGYGYTF. This rearrangement joins TRBV5-6 to TRBJ1-2; D unresolved. The CDR3 is 14 residues long. Looked up from germline, CDR1 is SGHDT and CDR2 is YYEEEE. V was shortened by 5 bases and J by 5 bases, with 16 bases between the two germline ends.

This CDR3 is CASSSYTRDPGDTQYF. CDR3 coding DNA: TGTGCCAGCAGTTCTTACACCCGGGACCCCGGGGATACGCAGTATTTT. The rearrangement joins TRBV6-5 to TRBJ2-3; D tentatively fits TRBD1 or TRBD2 (5 bases each). The germline V gene encodes CDR1 MNHEY and CDR2 SVGAGI. The V end lost 4 bases, the J end lost 6 bases, and 20 bases lay between the germline ends. The CDR3 has 16 amino acids.

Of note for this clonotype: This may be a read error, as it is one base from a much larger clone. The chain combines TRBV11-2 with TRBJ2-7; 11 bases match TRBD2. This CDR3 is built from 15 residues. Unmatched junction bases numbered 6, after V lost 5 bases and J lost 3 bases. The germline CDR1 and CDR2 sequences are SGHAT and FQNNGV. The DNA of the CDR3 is TGTGCCAGCAGCGCCGTACTAGCGGGAGACTACGAGCAGTACTTC. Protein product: CASSAVLAGDYEQYF.

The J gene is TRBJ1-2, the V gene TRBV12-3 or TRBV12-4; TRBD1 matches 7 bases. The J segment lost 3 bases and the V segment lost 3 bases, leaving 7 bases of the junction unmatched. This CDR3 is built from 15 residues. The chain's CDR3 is CASSFLGQGDYGYTF. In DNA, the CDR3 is TGTGCCAGCAGTTTTTTAGGGCAGGGGGACTATGGCTACACCTTC.

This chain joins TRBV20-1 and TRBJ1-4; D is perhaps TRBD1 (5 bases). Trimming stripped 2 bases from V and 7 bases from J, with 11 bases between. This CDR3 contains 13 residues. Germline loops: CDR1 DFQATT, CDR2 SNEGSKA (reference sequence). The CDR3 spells CSARWGSGEKLFF. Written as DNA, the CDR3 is TGCAGTGCTAGATGGGGCTCGGGTGAAAAACTGTTTTTT.

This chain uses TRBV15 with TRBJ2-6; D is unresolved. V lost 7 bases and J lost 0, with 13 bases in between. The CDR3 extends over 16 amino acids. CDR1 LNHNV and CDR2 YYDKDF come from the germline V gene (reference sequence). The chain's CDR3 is CATKIGGSSGANVLTF. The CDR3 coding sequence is TGTGCCACCAAGATCGGCGGTAGCTCTGGGGCCAACGTCCTGACTTTC.

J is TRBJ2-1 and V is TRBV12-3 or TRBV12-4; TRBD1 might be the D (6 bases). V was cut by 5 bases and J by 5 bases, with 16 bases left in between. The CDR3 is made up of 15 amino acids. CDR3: CASSHYEDRNNEQFF. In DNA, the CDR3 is TGTGCCAGCAGTCACTATGAGGACAGAAACAATGAGCAGTTCTTC.

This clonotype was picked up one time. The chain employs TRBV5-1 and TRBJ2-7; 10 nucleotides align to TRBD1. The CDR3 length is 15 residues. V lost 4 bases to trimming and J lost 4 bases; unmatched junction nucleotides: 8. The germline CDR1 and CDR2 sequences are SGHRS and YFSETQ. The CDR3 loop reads CASSPDAGQGYEQYF. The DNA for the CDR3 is TGCGCCAGCAGCCCCGATGCGGGACAGGGGTACGAGCAGTACTTC. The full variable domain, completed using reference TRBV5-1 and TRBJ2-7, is KAGVTQTPRYLIKTRGQQVTLSCSPISGHRSVSWYQQTPGQGLQFLFEYFSETQRNKGNFPGRFSGRQFSNSRSEMNVSTLELGDSALYLCASSPDAGQGYEQYFGPGTRLTVT.

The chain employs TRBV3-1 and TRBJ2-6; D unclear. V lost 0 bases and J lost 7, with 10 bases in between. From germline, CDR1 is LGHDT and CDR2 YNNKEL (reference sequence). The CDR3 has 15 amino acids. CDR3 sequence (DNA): TGTGCCAGCAGCCAAGAACTCCCAAGTGCCAACGTCCTGACTTTC. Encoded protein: CASSQELPSANVLTF. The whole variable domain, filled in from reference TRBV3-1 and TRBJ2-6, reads DTAVSQTPKYLVTQMGNDKSIKCEQNLGHDTMYWYKQDSKKFLKIMFSYNNKELIINETVPNRFSPKSPDKAHLNLHINSLELGDSAVYFCASSQELPSANVLTFGAGSRLTVL.

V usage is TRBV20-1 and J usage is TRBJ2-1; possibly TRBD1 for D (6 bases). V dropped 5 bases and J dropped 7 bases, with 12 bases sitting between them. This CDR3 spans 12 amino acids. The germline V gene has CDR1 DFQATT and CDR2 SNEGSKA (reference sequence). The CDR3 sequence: CSAQIRGNEQFF. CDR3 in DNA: TGCAGTGCTCAAATCAGGGGAAATGAGCAGTTCTTC.

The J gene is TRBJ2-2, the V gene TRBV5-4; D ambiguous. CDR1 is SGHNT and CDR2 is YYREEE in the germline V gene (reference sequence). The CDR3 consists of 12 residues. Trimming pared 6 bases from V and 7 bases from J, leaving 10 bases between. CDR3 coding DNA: TGTGCCAGCAAAGGGCTCAGCGGGGAGCTGTTTTTT. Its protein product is CASKGLSGELFF.

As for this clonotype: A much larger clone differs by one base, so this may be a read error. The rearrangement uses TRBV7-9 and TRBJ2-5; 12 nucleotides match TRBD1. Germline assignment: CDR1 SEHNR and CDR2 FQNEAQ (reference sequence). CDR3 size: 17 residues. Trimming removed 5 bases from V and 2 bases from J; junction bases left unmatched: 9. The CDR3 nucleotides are TGTGCCAGCAGCGAGACGGGACAGGGGGCGCAACAAGAGACCCAGTACTTC. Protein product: CASSETGQGAQQETQYF.

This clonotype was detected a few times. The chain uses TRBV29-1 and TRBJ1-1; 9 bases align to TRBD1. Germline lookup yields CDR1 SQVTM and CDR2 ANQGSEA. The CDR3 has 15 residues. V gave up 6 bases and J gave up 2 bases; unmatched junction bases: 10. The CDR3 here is CSVLTGGTGNTEAFF. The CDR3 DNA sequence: TGCAGCGTCTTAACAGGGGGCACGGGAAACACTGAAGCTTTCTTT. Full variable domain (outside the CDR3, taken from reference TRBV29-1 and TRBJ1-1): SAVISQKPSRDICQRGTSLTIQCQVDSQVTMMFWYRQQPGQSLTLIATANQGSEATYESGFVIDKFPISRPNLTFSTLTVSNMSPEDSSIYLCSVLTGGTGNTEAFFGQGTRLTVV.